This TCR beta chain was sequenced for a study of blood T cells in healthy people across ages. Study-level results: Naive CD4+ cells and diversity were both higher in long-lived donors than in aged donors. A roughly linear fall in TCR beta diversity per million T cells was seen with increasing age. Percentage of naive T cells showed a strong correlation with TCR beta diversity.

Then a second PCR, running roughly 7 to 11 cycles, was carried out with a sample-barcoded 5' primer and a J-beta primer mix. All cDNA molecules were each tagged by a template-switch adaptor with 12 random nucleotides. From the 5' RACE reads, TCRdb called clonotypes with MiXCR, one entry per CDR3 protein. The table records roughly 2 million distinct CDR3 sequences, roughly 50% of them present only once. The CDR3 length is 15 residues. Trimming pared 1 base from V and 0 bases from J, leaving 13 bases between. Looked up from germline, CDR1 is DFQATT and CDR2 is SNEGSKA (reference sequence). Note on this clonotype: Its specificity is not known.

The chain employs TRBV20-1 and TRBJ2-7, with D perhaps TRBD1 (5 bases). The TCR originated in a woman in her forties in good health. Sequencing was carried out using blood. DNA of the CDR3: TGCAGTGCTAGAGGGAGACAGTTAGACTCCTACGAGCAGTACTTC. Translated, it gives CSARGRQLDSYEQYF.